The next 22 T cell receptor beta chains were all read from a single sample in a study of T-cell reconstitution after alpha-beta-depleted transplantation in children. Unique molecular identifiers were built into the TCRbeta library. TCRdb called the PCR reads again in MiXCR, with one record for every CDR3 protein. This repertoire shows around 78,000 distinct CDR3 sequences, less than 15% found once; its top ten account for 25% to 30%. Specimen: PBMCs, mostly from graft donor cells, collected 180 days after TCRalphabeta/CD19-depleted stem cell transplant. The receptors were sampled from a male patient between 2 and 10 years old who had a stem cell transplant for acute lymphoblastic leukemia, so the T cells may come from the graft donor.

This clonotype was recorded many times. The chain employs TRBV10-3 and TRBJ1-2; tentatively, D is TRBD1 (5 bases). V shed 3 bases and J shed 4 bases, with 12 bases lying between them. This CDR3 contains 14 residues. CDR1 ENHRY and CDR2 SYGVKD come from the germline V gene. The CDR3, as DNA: TGTGCCATCAGTGAAGACGGGGGAGTCTATGGCTACACCTTC. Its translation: CAISEDGGVYGYTF.

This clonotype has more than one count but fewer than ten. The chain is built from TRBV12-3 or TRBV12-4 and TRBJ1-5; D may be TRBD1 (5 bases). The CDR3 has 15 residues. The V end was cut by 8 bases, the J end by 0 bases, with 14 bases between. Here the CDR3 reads CASCGTRYSNQPQHF. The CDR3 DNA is TGTGCCAGCTGCGGGACTCGCTATAGCAATCAGCCCCAGCATTTT.

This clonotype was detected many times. CDR3: CASSLAPGGRNQPQHF. CDR3 coding DNA: TGTGCCAGCAGTTTAGCCCCAGGGGGCCGCAATCAGCCCCAGCATTTT. The genes are TRBV12-3 or TRBV12-4 and TRBJ1-5; 8 bases are shared with TRBD1. The CDR3 spans 16 residues. Germline trimming cut 0 bases from V and 2 bases from J; bases unmatched to any gene: 3.

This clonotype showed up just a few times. The CDR3 is CASSLRTYPNYGYTF. CDR3 sequence (DNA): TGCGCCAGCAGCTTAAGGACCTACCCAAACTATGGCTACACCTTC. The V gene is TRBV4-3, the J gene TRBJ1-2; D is ambiguous. Trimming pared 5 bases from V and 2 bases from J, leaving 15 bases between. This CDR3 has 15 amino acids. Per the germline V gene, CDR1 is LGHNA and CDR2 is YSLEER.

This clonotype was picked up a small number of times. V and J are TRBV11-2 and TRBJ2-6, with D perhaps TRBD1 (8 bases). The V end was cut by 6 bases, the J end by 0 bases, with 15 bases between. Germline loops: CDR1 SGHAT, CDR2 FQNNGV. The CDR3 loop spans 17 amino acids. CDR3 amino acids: CASRLTGGVSGANVLTF. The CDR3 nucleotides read TGTGCCAGCAGGCTTACAGGGGGGGTCTCTGGGGCCAACGTCCTGACTTTC.

This chain's CDR3 is CATGDSLQETQYF. The CDR3 nucleotides read TGTGCCACCGGGGACAGCCTTCAAGAGACCCAGTACTTC. The gene calls are TRBV24-1 and TRBJ2-5, with TRBD1 identical over 7 bases. The CDR3 is made up of 13 amino acids. Germline loops: CDR1 KGHDR, CDR2 SFDVKD. Trimming cost V 9 bases and J 2 bases; bases outside gene matches: 5.

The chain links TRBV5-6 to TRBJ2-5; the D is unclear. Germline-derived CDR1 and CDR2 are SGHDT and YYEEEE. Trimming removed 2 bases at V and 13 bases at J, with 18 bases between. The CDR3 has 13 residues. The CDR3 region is CASSFGRHPRVYF. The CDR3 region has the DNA TGTGCCAGCAGCTTTGGCAGGCATCCAAGGGTGTACTTC.

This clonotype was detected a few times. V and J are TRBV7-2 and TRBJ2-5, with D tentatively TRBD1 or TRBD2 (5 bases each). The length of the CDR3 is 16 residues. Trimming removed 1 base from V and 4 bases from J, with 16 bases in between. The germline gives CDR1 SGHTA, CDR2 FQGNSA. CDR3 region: CASSLVGRSPPETQYF. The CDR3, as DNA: TGTGCCAGCAGCTTAGTGGGACGGTCCCCCCCAGAGACCCAGTACTTC.

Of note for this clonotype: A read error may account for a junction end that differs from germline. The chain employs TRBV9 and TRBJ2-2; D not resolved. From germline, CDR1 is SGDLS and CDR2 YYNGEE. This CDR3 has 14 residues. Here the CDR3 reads CASSVAPRPGELFF. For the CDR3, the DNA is TGTGCTAGCAGCGTAGCTCCGCGGCCGGGGGAGCTGTTTTTT.

The CDR3 is CAISAGHTGELFF. Written as DNA, the CDR3 is TGTGCCATCAGTGCGGGGCACACCGGGGAGCTGTTTTTT. V and J are TRBV10-3 and TRBJ2-2; either TRBD1 or TRBD2 may fit D (5 bases each). From germline, CDR1 is ENHRY and CDR2 SYGVKD. This CDR3 is built from 13 residues. Trimming removed 4 bases from V and 3 bases from J, with 6 bases in between.

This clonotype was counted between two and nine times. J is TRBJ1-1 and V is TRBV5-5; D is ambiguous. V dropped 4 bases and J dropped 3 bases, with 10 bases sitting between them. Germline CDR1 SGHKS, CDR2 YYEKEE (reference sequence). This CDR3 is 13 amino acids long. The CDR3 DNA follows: TGTGCCAGCAGCAAGGAGGCAGACACTGAAGCTTTCTTT. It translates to CASSKEADTEAFF.

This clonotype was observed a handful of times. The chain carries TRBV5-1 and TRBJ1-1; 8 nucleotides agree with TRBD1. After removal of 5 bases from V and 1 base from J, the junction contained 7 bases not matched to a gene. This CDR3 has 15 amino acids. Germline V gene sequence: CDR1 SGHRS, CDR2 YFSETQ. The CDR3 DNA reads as TGCGCCAGCAGAGGACAGGGAAAAAGGAACACTGAAGCTTTCTTT. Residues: CASRGQGKRNTEAFF.

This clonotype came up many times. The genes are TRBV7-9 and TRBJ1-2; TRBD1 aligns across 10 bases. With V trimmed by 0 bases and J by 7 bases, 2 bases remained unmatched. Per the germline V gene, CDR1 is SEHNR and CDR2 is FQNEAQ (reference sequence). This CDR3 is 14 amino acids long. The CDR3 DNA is TGTGCCAGCAGCTTAGCCGGGACAGGGGTTGGCTACACCTTC. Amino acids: CASSLAGTGVGYTF.

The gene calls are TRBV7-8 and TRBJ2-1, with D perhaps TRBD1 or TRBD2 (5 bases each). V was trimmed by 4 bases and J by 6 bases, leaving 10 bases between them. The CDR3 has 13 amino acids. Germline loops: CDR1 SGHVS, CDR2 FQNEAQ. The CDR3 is CASSYGTPNEQFF. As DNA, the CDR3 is TGTGCCAGCAGCTACGGGACCCCCAATGAGCAGTTCTTC.

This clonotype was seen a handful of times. CDR3 residues: CASSLVSGGNNEQFF. The CDR3 nucleotides are TGTGCCAGCAGCTTAGTTAGCGGGGGAAACAATGAGCAGTTCTTC. The chain couples TRBV7-2 to TRBJ2-1; the match to TRBD2 covers 9 bases. The germline gives CDR1 SGHTA, CDR2 FQGNSA. With V trimmed by 1 base and J by 5 bases, 3 bases remained unmatched. CDR3 length equals 15 residues.

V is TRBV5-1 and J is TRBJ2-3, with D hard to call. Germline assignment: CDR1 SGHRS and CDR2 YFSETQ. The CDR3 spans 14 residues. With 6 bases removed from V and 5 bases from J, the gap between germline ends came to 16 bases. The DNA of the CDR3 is TGCGCCAGCACCCTGAGGATGGGCCAAGATACGCAGTATTTT. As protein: CASTLRMGQDTQYF.

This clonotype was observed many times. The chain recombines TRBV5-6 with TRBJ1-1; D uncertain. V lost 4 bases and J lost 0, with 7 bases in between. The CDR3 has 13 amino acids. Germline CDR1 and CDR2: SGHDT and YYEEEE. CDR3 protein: CASSPSLNTEAFF. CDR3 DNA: TGTGCCAGCAGCCCCTCTCTGAACACTGAAGCTTTCTTT. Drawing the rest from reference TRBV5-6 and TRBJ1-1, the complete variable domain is DAGVTQSPTHLIKTRGQQVTLRCSPKSGHDTVSWYQQALGQGPQFIFQYYEEEERQRGNFPDRFSGHQFPNYSSELNVNALLLGDSALYLCASSPSLNTEAFFGQGTRLTVV.

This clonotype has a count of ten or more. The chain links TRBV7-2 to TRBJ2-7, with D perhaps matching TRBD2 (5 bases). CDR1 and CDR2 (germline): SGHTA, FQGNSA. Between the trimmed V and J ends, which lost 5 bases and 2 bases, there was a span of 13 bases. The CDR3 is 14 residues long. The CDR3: CASSHRGAPYEQYF. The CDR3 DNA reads TGTGCCAGCAGCCACCGGGGAGCGCCCTACGAGCAGTACTTC.

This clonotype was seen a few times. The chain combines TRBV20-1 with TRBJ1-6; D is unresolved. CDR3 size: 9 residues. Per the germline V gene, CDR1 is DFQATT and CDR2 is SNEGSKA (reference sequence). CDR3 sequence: CSPASPLHF. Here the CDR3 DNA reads TGCAGCCCAGCTTCACCCCTCCACTTT.

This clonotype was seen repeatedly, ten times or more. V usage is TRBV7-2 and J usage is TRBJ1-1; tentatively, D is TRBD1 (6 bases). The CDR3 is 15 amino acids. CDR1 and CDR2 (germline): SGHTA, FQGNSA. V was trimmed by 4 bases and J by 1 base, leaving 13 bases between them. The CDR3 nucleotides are TGTGCCAGCAGCTCCGGAACAGGGTGGAACACTGAAGCTTTCTTT. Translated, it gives CASSSGTGWNTEAFF.

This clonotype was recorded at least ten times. This CDR3 is CASSLGDRYTEAFF. CDR3 DNA: TGTGCCAGCAGCTTAGGGGACCGGTACACTGAAGCTTTCTTT. The chain joins TRBV7-9 to TRBJ1-1, with D maybe TRBD1 (5 bases). This CDR3 contains 14 residues. Per germline, CDR1 SEHNR and CDR2 FQNEAQ (reference sequence). The germline V and J ends were trimmed by 1 base and 3 bases, with 9 bases remaining between them. The full variable domain, in which reference TRBV7-9 and TRBJ1-1 provide the parts outside the CDR3, is DTGVSQNPRHKITKRGQNVTFRCDPISEHNRLYWYRQTLGQGPEFLTYFQNEAQLEKSRLLSDRFSAERPKGSFSTLEIQRTEQGDSAMYLCASSLGDRYTEAFFGQGTRLTVV.

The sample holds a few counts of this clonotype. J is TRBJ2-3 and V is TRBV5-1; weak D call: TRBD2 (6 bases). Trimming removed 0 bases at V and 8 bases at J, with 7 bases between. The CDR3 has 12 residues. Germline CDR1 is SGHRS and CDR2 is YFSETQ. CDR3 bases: TGCGCCAGCAGCTTGGAGGAGGGTACGCAGTATTTT. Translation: CASSLEEGTQYF.